These T cell receptor beta chains were read from a single sample in a study of blood T cell repertoires in COVID-19. Data came from immunoSEQ multiplex PCR; TCRdb stores just in-frame clones and leaves some out. The table has 250,000 to 300,000 clones, approximately 91% seen once. Specimen: PBMCs or T cells enriched from blood (not recorded which). These receptors originate from a woman between 40 and 55 years old with acute COVID-19. Each CDR3 is given with its conserved first and last residue. Fields, in order: J gene, clone size, V gene, D gene, CDR3 DNA, CDR3 protein. A D gene is named only where the DNA matches it firmly. Size is omitted from some rows. Given values are once, few, many or a class for expanded clones.

j_gene: TRBJ1-6; abundance: -; v_gene: TRBV14; d_gene: -; CDR3nt: TGTGCCAGCAGCCAAGTTGGGGGCTATTCACCCCTCCACTTT; CDR3aa: CASSQVGGYSPLHF
j_gene: TRBJ2-2; abundance: -; v_gene: TRBV5-1; d_gene: -; CDR3nt: TGCGCCAGCAGCTTGGACAGGACCACCGGGGAGCTGTTTTTT; CDR3aa: CASSLDRTTGELFF
j_gene: TRBJ1-1; abundance: -; v_gene: TRBV7-9; d_gene: -; CDR3nt: TGTGCCAGCAGCAGCCGATTTGAAGCTTTCTTT; CDR3aa: CASSSRFEAFF
j_gene: TRBJ2-7; abundance: -; v_gene: TRBV4-2; d_gene: -; CDR3nt: TGTGCCAGCAGCCAAGAGGTGGCGGGCATTTACGAGCAGTACTTC; CDR3aa: CASSQEVAGIYEQYF
j_gene: TRBJ2-7; abundance: -; v_gene: TRBV4-3; d_gene: -; CDR3nt: TGCGCCAGCAGCCAATATTCAGGGGTGGCCTACGAGCAGTACTTC; CDR3aa: CASSQYSGVAYEQYF
j_gene: TRBJ2-3; abundance: -; v_gene: TRBV9; d_gene: -; CDR3nt: TGTGCCAGCAGCCCACAACCGGGAACTAGCACAGATACGCAGTATTTT; CDR3aa: CASSPQPGTSTDTQYF
j_gene: TRBJ1-6; abundance: -; v_gene: TRBV4-1; d_gene: -; CDR3nt: TGCGCCAGCAGCCCACTCCGGACAGATGCTTCACCCCTCCACTTT; CDR3aa: CASSPLRTDASPLHF
j_gene: TRBJ2-2; abundance: -; v_gene: TRBV20-1; d_gene: -; CDR3nt: TGCAGTGCTAGTTACCCGGCGGGGAACGGGGAGCTGTTTTTT; CDR3aa: CSASYPAGNGELFF
j_gene: TRBJ1-1; abundance: -; v_gene: TRBV4-1; d_gene: -; CDR3nt: TGCGCCAGCAGCCAAGTGCTGGGGGCCGACACTGAAGCTTTCTTT; CDR3aa: CASSQVLGADTEAFF
j_gene: TRBJ1-4; abundance: -; v_gene: TRBV25-1; d_gene: -; CDR3nt: TGTGCCAGCAGTGAACGGACAGTGGGTGAAAAACTGTTTTTT; CDR3aa: CASSERTVGEKLFF
j_gene: TRBJ1-5; abundance: -; v_gene: TRBV19; d_gene: TRBD1; CDR3nt: TGTGCCAGTAGTCCGGACAGGTGGAACCAGCCCCAGCATTTT; CDR3aa: CASSPDRWNQPQHF
j_gene: TRBJ2-1; abundance: -; v_gene: TRBV6-2/TRBV6-3; d_gene: TRBD2; CDR3nt: TGTGCCAGCAGTGGAGGGACTAGCGGGAGCCTCAGCTCCTACAATGAGCAGTTCTTC; CDR3aa: CASSGGTSGSLSSYNEQFF
j_gene: TRBJ2-5; abundance: -; v_gene: TRBV28; d_gene: TRBD1; CDR3nt: TGTGCCAGCAGCCGAGGGTTGGACAGGGGGTACATTGGGACCCAGTACTTC; CDR3aa: CASSRGLDRGYIGTQYF
j_gene: TRBJ2-7; abundance: -; v_gene: TRBV14; d_gene: TRBD2; CDR3nt: TGTGCCAGCAGGCGGAGCGGGAGGAAAGGTGAGCAGTACTTC; CDR3aa: CASRRSGRKGEQYF
j_gene: TRBJ1-4; abundance: -; v_gene: TRBV28; d_gene: -; CDR3nt: TGTGCCAGCAGTTTACAGGGTGCAAAACTGTTTTTT; CDR3aa: CASSLQGAKLFF
j_gene: TRBJ1-2; abundance: -; v_gene: TRBV5-4; d_gene: TRBD1; CDR3nt: TGTGCCAGCAGCATCCGACAGGGAAGCTATGGCTACACCTTC; CDR3aa: CASSIRQGSYGYTF
j_gene: TRBJ2-5; abundance: -; v_gene: TRBV5-1; d_gene: TRBD1; CDR3nt: TGCGCCAGCAGCTTGGGGGGACAGGGATTACAAGAGACCCAGTACTTC; CDR3aa: CASSLGGQGLQETQYF
j_gene: TRBJ2-5; abundance: -; v_gene: TRBV5-4; d_gene: -; CDR3nt: TGTGCCAGCAGCTTGGGTTCAAAAGAGACCCAGTACTTC; CDR3aa: CASSLGSKETQYF
j_gene: TRBJ2-1; abundance: -; v_gene: TRBV10-3; d_gene: -; CDR3nt: TGTGCCATCAGTGCACACCAGGGCGGCAATGAGCAGTTCTTC; CDR3aa: CAISAHQGGNEQFF
j_gene: TRBJ2-7; abundance: -; v_gene: TRBV12-3/TRBV12-4; d_gene: -; CDR3nt: TGTGCCAGCAGCACGACAGCCCCCTACGAGCAGTACTTC; CDR3aa: CASSTTAPYEQYF
j_gene: TRBJ2-7; abundance: once; v_gene: TRBV7-6; d_gene: TRBD2; CDR3nt: TGTGCCAGCAGCTTAGTGGCGGGAGTTGTACACGAGCAGTACTTC; CDR3aa: CASSLVAGVVHEQYF
j_gene: TRBJ1-3; abundance: -; v_gene: TRBV15; d_gene: -; CDR3nt: TGTGCCACCAGCAGAGGTGGGGCCGGAAACACCATATATTTT; CDR3aa: CATSRGGAGNTIYF
j_gene: TRBJ1-6; abundance: few; v_gene: TRBV30; d_gene: -; CDR3nt: TGTGCCTGGAGTGTACGGGCTAGCTCAGATTCACCCCTCCACTTT; CDR3aa: CAWSVRASSDSPLHF
j_gene: TRBJ1-5; abundance: -; v_gene: TRBV2; d_gene: -; CDR3nt: TGTGCCAGCAGTGGGGGGGGTGGCAATCAGCCCCAGCATTTT; CDR3aa: CASSGGGGNQPQHF
j_gene: TRBJ1-5; abundance: -; v_gene: TRBV19; d_gene: -; CDR3nt: TGTGCCAGTAGTATACGGGGGGTCGGGGACCAGCCCCAGCATTTT; CDR3aa: CASSIRGVGDQPQHF
j_gene: TRBJ1-1; abundance: -; v_gene: TRBV30; d_gene: -; CDR3nt: TGTGCCTGGAGTGTACGAGGGAACACTGAAGCTTTCTTT; CDR3aa: CAWSVRGNTEAFF
j_gene: TRBJ2-3; abundance: -; v_gene: TRBV4-2; d_gene: -; CDR3nt: TGTGCCAGCAGCCAAGACGACGGGCGCGGGGTCGGGGATACGCAGTATTTT; CDR3aa: CASSQDDGRGVGDTQYF
j_gene: TRBJ2-7; abundance: -; v_gene: TRBV20-1; d_gene: TRBD1; CDR3nt: TGCAGTGCTAGAGCGGACAGGGCCTTTTACTTC; CDR3aa: CSARADRAFYF
j_gene: TRBJ2-7; abundance: -; v_gene: TRBV5-6; d_gene: -; CDR3nt: TGTGCCAGCAGCTACGGAAACAGGGAACTCTACGAGCAGTACTTC; CDR3aa: CASSYGNRELYEQYF
j_gene: TRBJ2-1; abundance: -; v_gene: TRBV15; d_gene: -; CDR3nt: TGTGCCACCAGCAGCTTATTAGCCGCCTCCTACAATGAGCAGTTCTTC; CDR3aa: CATSSLLAASYNEQFF
j_gene: TRBJ1-3; abundance: -; v_gene: TRBV19; d_gene: -; CDR3nt: TGTGCCAGTCATTCGCCGGGATTTGGAAACACCATATATTTT; CDR3aa: CASHSPGFGNTIYF
j_gene: TRBJ2-2; abundance: -; v_gene: TRBV12-5; d_gene: TRBD2; CDR3nt: TGTGCTAGTGGCATAGCGGGAGTGAACACCGGGGAGCTGTTTTTT; CDR3aa: CASGIAGVNTGELFF
j_gene: TRBJ1-1; abundance: once; v_gene: TRBV28; d_gene: -; CDR3nt: TGTGCCAGCAGTTCCCCCCCCAGATTACTAATGAACACTGAAGCTTTCTTT; CDR3aa: CASSSPPRLLMNTEAFF
j_gene: TRBJ2-7; abundance: once; v_gene: TRBV18; d_gene: TRBD2; CDR3nt: TGTGCCAGCTCACCAAATAGCGGGGGAGGCTACGAGCAGTACTTC; CDR3aa: CASSPNSGGGYEQYF
j_gene: TRBJ1-5; abundance: -; v_gene: TRBV5-1; d_gene: TRBD1; CDR3nt: TGCGCCAGCAGCTCTGGGACAGGGGGGGGCAATCAGCCCCAGCATTTT; CDR3aa: CASSSGTGGGNQPQHF
j_gene: TRBJ2-7; abundance: -; v_gene: TRBV6-4; d_gene: -; CDR3nt: TGTGCCAGCAGTGACGAGAGAACCTACGAGCAGTACTTC; CDR3aa: CASSDERTYEQYF
j_gene: TRBJ1-2; abundance: -; v_gene: TRBV7-3; d_gene: -; CDR3nt: TGTGCCAGCAGCTTAACTGGGCACGGACAAGACTATGGCTACACCTTC; CDR3aa: CASSLTGHGQDYGYTF
j_gene: TRBJ2-7; abundance: -; v_gene: TRBV5-1; d_gene: TRBD1; CDR3nt: TGCGCCAGCACCCCGAATTCCGGGACAGGGAGGGCGAACTACGAGCAGTACTTC; CDR3aa: CASTPNSGTGRANYEQYF
j_gene: TRBJ1-2; abundance: -; v_gene: TRBV20-1; d_gene: -; CDR3nt: TGCAGTGCCCCCCATTACTATGGCTACACCTTC; CDR3aa: CSAPHYYGYTF
j_gene: TRBJ2-5; abundance: -; v_gene: TRBV5-1; d_gene: TRBD1; CDR3nt: TGCGCCAGCAGCTTGGCGACAGGGCGGGAGACCCAGTACTTC; CDR3aa: CASSLATGRETQYF
j_gene: TRBJ2-1; abundance: few; v_gene: TRBV5-1; d_gene: -; CDR3nt: TGCGCCAGCAGCATCGGACAGACCTACAATGAGCAGTTCTTC; CDR3aa: CASSIGQTYNEQFF
j_gene: TRBJ1-1; abundance: -; v_gene: TRBV3-1/TRBV3-2; d_gene: TRBD1; CDR3nt: TGTGCCAGCAGCCAACACAGGGGAATCACTGAAGCTTTCTTT; CDR3aa: CASSQHRGITEAFF
j_gene: TRBJ1-1; abundance: -; v_gene: TRBV5-1; d_gene: TRBD1; CDR3nt: TGCGCCAGCAGCTTGACAGGGGTGGGGACTGAAGCTTTCTTT; CDR3aa: CASSLTGVGTEAFF
j_gene: TRBJ2-7; abundance: once; v_gene: TRBV14; d_gene: TRBD1; CDR3nt: TGTGCCAGCAGCCAAGATAAGGGGACAGGCCCCTACGAGCAGTACTTC; CDR3aa: CASSQDKGTGPYEQYF
j_gene: TRBJ1-2; abundance: few; v_gene: TRBV29-1; d_gene: -; CDR3nt: TGCAGCGTTACAGCTAACTATGGCTACACCTTC; CDR3aa: CSVTANYGYTF
j_gene: TRBJ2-1; abundance: once; v_gene: TRBV2; d_gene: TRBD2; CDR3nt: TGTGCCAGCGCGGCTCGAGCGGGAGTATACGGTGAGCAGTTCTTC; CDR3aa: CASAARAGVYGEQFF
j_gene: TRBJ1-6; abundance: few; v_gene: TRBV7-9; d_gene: TRBD1; CDR3nt: TGTGCCAGCAGGACAGGGAACTCACCCCTCCACTTT; CDR3aa: CASRTGNSPLHF
j_gene: TRBJ2-3; abundance: -; v_gene: TRBV2; d_gene: -; CDR3nt: TGTGCCAGCACCGTTCGGGGCACAGATACGCAGTATTTT; CDR3aa: CASTVRGTDTQYF
j_gene: TRBJ1-6; abundance: -; v_gene: TRBV10-3; d_gene: TRBD1; CDR3nt: TGTGCCATCAGAGGTGACAGGGAGGATAATTCACCCCTCCACTTT; CDR3aa: CAIRGDREDNSPLHF
j_gene: TRBJ2-5; abundance: -; v_gene: TRBV7-2; d_gene: TRBD2; CDR3nt: TGTGCCAGCAGCTTGCAGCTTTCGGGAGGAGCCCAAGAGACCCAGTACTTC; CDR3aa: CASSLQLSGGAQETQYF